This T cell receptor (beta chain) derives from a study of blood T cell repertoires in COVID-19. The overall study: COVID-19 samples, acute and convalescent, were from the United States, Italy and Spain. T cells, B-cell-depleted T cells, or PBMCs provided the cDNA or gDNA that served as material.

Authors' methods: Nucleated cell number was recorded as an estimate derived from reference gene primer amplification. The table came from immunoSEQ multiplex PCR; TCRdb's copy has only in-frame clones and leaves some out. V and J calls and clone size are copied from that table; D and trimming were computed from the DNA. Of tens of thousands of clones in the sample, around 80% were seen once. The CDR3 is 13 amino acids. With V trimmed by 2 bases and J by 13 bases, 11 bases remained unmatched. Germline assignment: CDR1 MDHEN and CDR2 SYDVKM. The receptor was isolated from a man aged 60-69 years with active or convalescent COVID-19. The sequenced sample was peripheral blood. The rearrangement links TRBV28 to TRBJ2-7, with TRBD1 matching 7 bases. CDR3 loop: CASSLEVGTVVYF. CDR3 nucleotide sequence: TGTGCCAGCAGTTTAGAGGTAGGGACAGTAGTATACTTC.